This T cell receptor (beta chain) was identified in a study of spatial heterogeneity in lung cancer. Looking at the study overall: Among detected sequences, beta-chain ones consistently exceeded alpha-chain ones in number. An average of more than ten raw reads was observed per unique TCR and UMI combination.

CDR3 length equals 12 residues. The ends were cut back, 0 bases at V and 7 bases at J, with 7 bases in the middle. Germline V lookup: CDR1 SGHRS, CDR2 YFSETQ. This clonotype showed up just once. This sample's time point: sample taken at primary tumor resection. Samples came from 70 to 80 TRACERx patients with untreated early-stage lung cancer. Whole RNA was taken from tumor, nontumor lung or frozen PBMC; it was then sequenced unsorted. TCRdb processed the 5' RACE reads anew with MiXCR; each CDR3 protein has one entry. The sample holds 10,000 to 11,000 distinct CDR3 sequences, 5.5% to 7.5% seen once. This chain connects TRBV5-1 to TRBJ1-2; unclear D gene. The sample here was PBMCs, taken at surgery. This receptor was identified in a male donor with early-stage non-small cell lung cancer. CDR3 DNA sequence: TGCGCCAGCAGCTTGGATTTCTCTGGCTACACCTTC. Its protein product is CASSLDFSGYTF.